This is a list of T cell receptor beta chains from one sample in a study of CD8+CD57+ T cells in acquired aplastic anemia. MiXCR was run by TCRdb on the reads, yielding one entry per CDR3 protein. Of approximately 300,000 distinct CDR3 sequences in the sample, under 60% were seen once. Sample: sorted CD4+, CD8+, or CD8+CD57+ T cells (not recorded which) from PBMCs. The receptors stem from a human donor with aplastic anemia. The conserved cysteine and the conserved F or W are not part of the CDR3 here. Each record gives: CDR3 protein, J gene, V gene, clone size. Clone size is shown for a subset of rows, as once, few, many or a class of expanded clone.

CDR3: ASSPGQGTTEAFFGQGTIY; J: TRBJ1-3; V: TRBV5-1; size: -
CDR3: ATSDPDPGLAGDLDTQY; J: TRBJ2-3; V: TRBV24-1; size: -
CDR3: ASRGLAGGGYGYT; J: TRBJ1-2; V: TRBV6-5; size: once
CDR3: ASSADPLAGQETQY; J: TRBJ2-5; V: TRBV25-1; size: -
CDR3: ASKFSGSVIEETQY; J: TRBJ2-5; V: TRBV2; size: -
CDR3: ASSPGWGGHSGADVLT; J: TRBJ2-6; V: TRBV12-3/TRBV12-4; size: -
CDR3: ASSSGTSVYEQF; J: TRBJ2-1; V: TRBV7-2; size: many
CDR3: ASSLLAGGSQPQH; J: TRBJ1-5; V: TRBV28; size: -
CDR3: ASSRLVVEETQY; J: TRBJ2-5; V: TRBV11-2; size: -
CDR3: SASDGVSNTEAF; J: TRBJ1-1; V: TRBV20-1; size: -
CDR3: SQVSGGAAEQY; J: TRBJ2-7; V: TRBV29-1; size: -
CDR3: ASRVASYERY; J: TRBJ2-7; V: TRBV2; size: -
CDR3: ATSDRGGPVNEQF; J: TRBJ2-1; V: TRBV24-1; size: few
CDR3: SVPGQGTETQY; J: TRBJ2-5; V: TRBV29-1; size: -
CDR3: SGGPADTQY; J: TRBJ2-3; V: TRBV20-1; size: -
CDR3: ASSQIYKGTSGGGSS; J: TRBJ1-2; V: TRBV14; size: -
CDR3: ASRPAGTASYEQY; J: TRBJ2-7; V: TRBV25-1; size: many
CDR3: SARPGGIDEQY; J: TRBJ2-7; V: TRBV29-1; size: -
CDR3: ASSVNTGELF; J: TRBJ2-2; V: TRBV9; size: once
CDR3: ASSEAVLDDEQF; J: TRBJ2-1; V: TRBV2; size: -
CDR3: ATSSGQGVWETQY; J: TRBJ2-5; V: TRBV15; size: -
CDR3: ASSLVFDEQY; J: TRBJ2-7; V: TRBV7-3; size: -
CDR3: ASSDGVRYEQY; J: TRBJ2-7; V: TRBV9; size: -
CDR3: ASSYSSGGDEQF; J: TRBJ2-1; V: TRBV10-3; size: -
CDR3: ASSSTDGNYEQY; J: TRBJ2-7; V: TRBV7-9; size: many
CDR3: ASRSGWPNPEQY; J: TRBJ2-7; V: TRBV6-1; size: many
CDR3: AWTRASGSLSYNEQF; J: TRBJ2-1; V: TRBV9; size: -
CDR3: SARDRFAGGTEAF; J: TRBJ1-1; V: TRBV20-1; size: -
CDR3: ASSQGSGQNTEAF; J: TRBJ1-1; V: TRBV3-1; size: many
CDR3: ASRERGAYEQY; J: TRBJ2-7; V: TRBV2; size: -
CDR3: ASTWDRGGGNSYEQY; J: TRBJ2-7; V: TRBV19; size: -